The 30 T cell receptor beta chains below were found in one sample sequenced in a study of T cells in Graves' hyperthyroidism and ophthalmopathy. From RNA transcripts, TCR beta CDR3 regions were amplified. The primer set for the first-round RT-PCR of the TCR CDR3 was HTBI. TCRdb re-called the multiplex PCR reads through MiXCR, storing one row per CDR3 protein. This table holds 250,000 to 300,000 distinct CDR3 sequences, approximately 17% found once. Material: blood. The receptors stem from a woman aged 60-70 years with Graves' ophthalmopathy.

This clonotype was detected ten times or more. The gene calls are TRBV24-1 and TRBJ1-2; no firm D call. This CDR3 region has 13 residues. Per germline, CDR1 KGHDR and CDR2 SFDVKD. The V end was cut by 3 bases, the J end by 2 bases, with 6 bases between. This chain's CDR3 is CATSDAQNYGYTF. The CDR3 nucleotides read TGTGCCACCAGTGATGCACAGAACTATGGCTACACCTTC.

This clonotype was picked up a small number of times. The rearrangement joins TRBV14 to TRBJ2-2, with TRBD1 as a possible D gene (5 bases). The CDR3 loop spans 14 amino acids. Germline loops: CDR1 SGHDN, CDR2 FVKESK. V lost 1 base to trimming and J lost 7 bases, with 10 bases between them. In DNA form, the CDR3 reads TGTGCCAGCAGCCAAGTTAGGGGCGGCGGGGAGCTGTTTTTT. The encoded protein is CASSQVRGGGELFF.

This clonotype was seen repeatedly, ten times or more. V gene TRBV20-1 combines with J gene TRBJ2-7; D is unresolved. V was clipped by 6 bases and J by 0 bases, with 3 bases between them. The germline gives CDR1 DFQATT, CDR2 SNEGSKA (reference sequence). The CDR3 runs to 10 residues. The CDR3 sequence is CSAASYEQYF. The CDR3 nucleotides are TGCAGTGCGGCCTCCTACGAGCAGTACTTC.

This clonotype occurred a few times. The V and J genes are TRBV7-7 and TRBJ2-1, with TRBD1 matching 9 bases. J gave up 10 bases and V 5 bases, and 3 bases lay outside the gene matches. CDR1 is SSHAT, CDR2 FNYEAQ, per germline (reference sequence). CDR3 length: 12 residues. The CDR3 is CASSEDRGEQFF. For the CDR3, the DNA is TGTGCCAGCAGCGAGGACAGGGGAGAGCAGTTCTTC.

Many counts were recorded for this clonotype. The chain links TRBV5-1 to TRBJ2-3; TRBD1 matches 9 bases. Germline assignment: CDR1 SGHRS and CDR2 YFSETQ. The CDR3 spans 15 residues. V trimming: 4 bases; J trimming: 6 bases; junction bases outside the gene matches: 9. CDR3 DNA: TGCGCCAGCAGCCGGGGACAGGGCGGACAGGATACGCAGTATTTT. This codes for CASSRGQGGQDTQYF.

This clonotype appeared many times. This chain's CDR3 is CASRAAGRRNTGELFF. In DNA, the CDR3 is TGTGCCAGTAGGGCTGCAGGACGGAGAAACACCGGGGAGCTGTTTTTT. V gene TRBV19 combines with J gene TRBJ2-2; unclear D gene. The germline gives CDR1 LNHDA, CDR2 SQIVND (reference sequence). Trimming removed 6 bases at V and 2 bases at J, with 16 bases between. The CDR3 runs 16 residues.

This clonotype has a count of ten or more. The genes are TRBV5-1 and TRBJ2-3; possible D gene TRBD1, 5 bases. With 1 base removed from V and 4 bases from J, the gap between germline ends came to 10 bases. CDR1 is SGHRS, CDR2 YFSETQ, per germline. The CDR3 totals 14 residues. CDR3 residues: CASSLTQAADTQYF. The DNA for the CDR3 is TGCGCCAGCAGCTTGACACAGGCAGCAGATACGCAGTATTTT.

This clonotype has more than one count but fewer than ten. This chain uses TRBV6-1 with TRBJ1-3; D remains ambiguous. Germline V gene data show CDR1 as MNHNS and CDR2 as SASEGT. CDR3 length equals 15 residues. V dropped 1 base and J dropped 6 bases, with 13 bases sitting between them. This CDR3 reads CASSEVGRGENTIYF. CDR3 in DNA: TGTGCCAGCAGTGAAGTCGGACGAGGAGAAAACACCATATATTTT.

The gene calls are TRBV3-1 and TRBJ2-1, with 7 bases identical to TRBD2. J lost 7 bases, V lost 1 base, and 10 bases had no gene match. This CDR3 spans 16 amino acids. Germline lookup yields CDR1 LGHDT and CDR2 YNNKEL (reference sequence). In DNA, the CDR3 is TGTGCCAGCAGCCAAGTCCGAGGGAGGGGAAAAAATGAGCAGTTCTTC. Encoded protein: CASSQVRGRGKNEQFF.

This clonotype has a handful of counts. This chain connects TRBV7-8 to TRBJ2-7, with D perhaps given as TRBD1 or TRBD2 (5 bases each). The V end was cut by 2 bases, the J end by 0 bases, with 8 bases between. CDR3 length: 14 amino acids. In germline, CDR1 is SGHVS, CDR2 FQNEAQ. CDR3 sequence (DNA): TGTGCCAGCAGCTTAATTGGGGGCTCCTACGAGCAGTACTTC. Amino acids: CASSLIGGSYEQYF.

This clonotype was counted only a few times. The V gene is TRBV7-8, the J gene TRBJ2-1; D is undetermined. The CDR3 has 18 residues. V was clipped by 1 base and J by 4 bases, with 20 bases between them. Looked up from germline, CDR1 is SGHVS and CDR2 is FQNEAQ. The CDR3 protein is CASSLGSWPSGSYNEQFF. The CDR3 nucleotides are TGTGCCAGCAGCTTAGGGAGCTGGCCATCGGGCAGTTACAATGAGCAGTTCTTC.

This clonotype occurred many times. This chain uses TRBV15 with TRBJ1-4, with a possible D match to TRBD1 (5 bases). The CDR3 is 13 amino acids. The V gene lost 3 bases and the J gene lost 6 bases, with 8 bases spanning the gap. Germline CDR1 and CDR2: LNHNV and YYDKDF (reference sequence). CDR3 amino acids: CATSSEGYEKLFF. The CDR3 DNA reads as TGTGCCACCAGCAGCGAGGGGTATGAAAAACTGTTTTTT. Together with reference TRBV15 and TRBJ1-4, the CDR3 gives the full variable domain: DAMVIQNPRYQVTQFGKPVTLSCSQTLNHNVMYWYQQKSSQAPKLLFHYYDKDFNNEADTPDNFQSRRPNTSFCFLDIRSPGLGDTAMYLCATSSEGYEKLFFGSGTQLSVL.

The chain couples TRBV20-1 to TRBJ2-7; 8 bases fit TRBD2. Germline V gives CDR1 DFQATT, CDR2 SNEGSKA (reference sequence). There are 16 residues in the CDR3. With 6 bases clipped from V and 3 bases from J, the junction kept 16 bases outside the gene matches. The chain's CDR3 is CSARPGYPSGGYEQYF. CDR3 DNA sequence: TGCAGTGCGCGGCCTGGCTACCCCAGCGGGGGCTACGAGCAGTACTTC.

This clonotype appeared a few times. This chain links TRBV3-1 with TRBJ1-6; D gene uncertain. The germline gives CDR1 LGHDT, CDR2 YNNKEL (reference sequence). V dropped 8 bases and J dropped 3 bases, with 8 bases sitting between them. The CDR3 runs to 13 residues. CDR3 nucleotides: TGTGCCAGCGGCCCGGGCTATAATTCACCCCTCCACTTT. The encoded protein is CASGPGYNSPLHF.

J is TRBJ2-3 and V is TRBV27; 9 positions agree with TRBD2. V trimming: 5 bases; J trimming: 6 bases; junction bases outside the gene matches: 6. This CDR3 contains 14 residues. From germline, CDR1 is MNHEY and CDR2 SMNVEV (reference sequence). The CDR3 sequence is CASSIIAGADTQYF. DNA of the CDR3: TGTGCCAGCAGTATAATAGCGGGAGCGGATACGCAGTATTTT.

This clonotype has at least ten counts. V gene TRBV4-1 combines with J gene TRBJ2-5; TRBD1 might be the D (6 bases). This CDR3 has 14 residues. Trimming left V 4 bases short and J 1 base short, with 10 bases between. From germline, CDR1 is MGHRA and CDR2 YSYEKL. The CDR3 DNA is TGCGCCAGCAGCCCAACAGGGTTCCAAGAGACCCAGTACTTC. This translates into CASSPTGFQETQYF.

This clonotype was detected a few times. The CDR3 region has the DNA TGTGCCAGCAGTTTACTCGGACAGAAATACGAGCAGTACTTC. Encoded protein: CASSLLGQKYEQYF. This chain uses TRBV28 with TRBJ2-7, with a weak D call TRBD1 (6 bases). The V gene's germline CDR1 is MDHEN and CDR2 SYDVKM. The V and J ends lost 2 bases and 4 bases respectively, with 12 bases between them. The CDR3 length is 14 residues.

The CDR3 DNA reads as TGTGCCAGCAGCTTGGGTCAGGGGAGGAATACGCAGTATTTT. Its protein is CASSLGQGRNTQYF. The chain combines TRBV7-9 with TRBJ2-3; D may be TRBD1 or TRBD2 (6 bases each). V shed 3 bases and J shed 7 bases, with 14 bases lying between them. Germline CDR1 is SEHNR and CDR2 is FQNEAQ (reference sequence). The CDR3 length is 14 residues.

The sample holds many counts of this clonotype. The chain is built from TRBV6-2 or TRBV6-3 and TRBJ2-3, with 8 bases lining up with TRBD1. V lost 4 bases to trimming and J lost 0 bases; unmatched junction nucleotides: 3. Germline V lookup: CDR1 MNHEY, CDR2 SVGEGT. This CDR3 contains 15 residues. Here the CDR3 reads CASSWDRSSTDTQYF. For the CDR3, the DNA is TGTGCCAGCAGTTGGGACAGGAGTAGCACAGATACGCAGTATTTT.

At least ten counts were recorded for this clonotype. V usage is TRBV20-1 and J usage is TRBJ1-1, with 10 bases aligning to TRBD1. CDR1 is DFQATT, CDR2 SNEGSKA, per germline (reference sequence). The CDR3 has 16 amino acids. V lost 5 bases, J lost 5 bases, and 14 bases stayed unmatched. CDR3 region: CSAQSRTGGLRTEAFF. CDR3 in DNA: TGCAGTGCTCAAAGTCGGACAGGGGGTTTGAGGACTGAAGCTTTCTTT.

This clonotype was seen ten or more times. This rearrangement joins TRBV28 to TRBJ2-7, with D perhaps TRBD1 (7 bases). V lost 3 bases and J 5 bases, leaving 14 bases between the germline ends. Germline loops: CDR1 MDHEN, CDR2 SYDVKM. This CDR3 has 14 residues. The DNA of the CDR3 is TGTGCCAGCAGTTTTGGGGCAGGGGGGAACGAGCAGTACTTC. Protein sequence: CASSFGAGGNEQYF.

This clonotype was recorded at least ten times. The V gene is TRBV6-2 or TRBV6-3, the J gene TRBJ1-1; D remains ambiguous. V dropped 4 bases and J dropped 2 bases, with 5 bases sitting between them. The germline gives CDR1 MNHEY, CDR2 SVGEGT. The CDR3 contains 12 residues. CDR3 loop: CASSWANTEAFF. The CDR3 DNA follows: TGTGCCAGCAGTTGGGCTAACACTGAAGCTTTCTTT.

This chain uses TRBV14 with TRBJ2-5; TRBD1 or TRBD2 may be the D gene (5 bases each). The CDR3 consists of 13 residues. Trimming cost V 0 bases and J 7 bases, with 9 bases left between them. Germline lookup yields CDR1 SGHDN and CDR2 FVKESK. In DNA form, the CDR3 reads TGTGCCAGCAGCCAAGATTTGAGGGGGACCCAGTACTTC. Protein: CASSQDLRGTQYF.

The CDR3 DNA reads TGTGCCAGCGGACCGGGACAGGGGCCTGAAAAACTGTTTTTT. Translated: CASGPGQGPEKLFF. The chain employs TRBV28 and TRBJ1-4; TRBD1 matches 10 bases. The CDR3 length is 14 residues. Germline assignment: CDR1 MDHEN and CDR2 SYDVKM. J gave up 7 bases and V 8 bases, and 7 bases lay outside the gene matches.

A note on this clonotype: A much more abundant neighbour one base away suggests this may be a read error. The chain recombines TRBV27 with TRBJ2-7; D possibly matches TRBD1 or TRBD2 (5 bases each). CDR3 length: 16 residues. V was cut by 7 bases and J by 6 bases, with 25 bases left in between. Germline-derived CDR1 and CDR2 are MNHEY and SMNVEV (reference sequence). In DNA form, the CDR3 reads TGTGCCAGCAACCCACTTCGGGGCAGGCGGACATCCGAGCAGTACTTC. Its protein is CASNPLRGRRTSEQYF.

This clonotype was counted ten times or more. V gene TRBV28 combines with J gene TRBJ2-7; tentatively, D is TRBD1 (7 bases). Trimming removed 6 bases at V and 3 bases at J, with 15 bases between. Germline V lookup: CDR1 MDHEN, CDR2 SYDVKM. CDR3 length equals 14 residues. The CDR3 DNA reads TGTGCCAGCAGGGAGACAGGGAGGCGCTACGAGCAGTACTTC. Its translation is CASRETGRRYEQYF.

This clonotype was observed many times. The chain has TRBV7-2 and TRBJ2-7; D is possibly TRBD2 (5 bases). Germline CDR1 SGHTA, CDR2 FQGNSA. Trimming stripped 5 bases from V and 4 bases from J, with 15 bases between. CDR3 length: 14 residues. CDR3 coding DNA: TGTGCCAGCAGCCCAGGTTCGGGGTTGTACGAGCAGTACTTC. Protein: CASSPGSGLYEQYF.

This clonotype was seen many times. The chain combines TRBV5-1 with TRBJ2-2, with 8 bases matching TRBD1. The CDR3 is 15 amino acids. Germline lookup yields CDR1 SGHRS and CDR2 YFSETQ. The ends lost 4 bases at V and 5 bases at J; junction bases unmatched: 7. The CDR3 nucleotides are TGCGCCAGCAGCCCAGGGGGCGTAGGAACCGGGGAGCTGTTTTTT. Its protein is CASSPGGVGTGELFF.

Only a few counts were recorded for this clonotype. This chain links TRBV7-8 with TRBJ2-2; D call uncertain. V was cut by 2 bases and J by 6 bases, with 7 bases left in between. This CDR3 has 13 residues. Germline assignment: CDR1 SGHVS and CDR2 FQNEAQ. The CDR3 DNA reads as TGTGCCAGCAGCTTATTTTTCTCCGGGGAGCTGTTTTTT. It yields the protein CASSLFFSGELFF.

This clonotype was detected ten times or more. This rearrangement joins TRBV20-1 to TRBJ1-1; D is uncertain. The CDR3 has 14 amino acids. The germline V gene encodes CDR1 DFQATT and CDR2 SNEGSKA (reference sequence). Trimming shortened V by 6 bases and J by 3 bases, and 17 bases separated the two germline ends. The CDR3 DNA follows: TGCAGTGCCAACGACGCATCGGCGGACACTGAAGCTTTCTTT. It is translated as CSANDASADTEAFF.